This T cell receptor (beta chain) is drawn from a study of T cells after yellow fever vaccination. At least ten counts were recorded for this clonotype. V shed 5 bases and J shed 4 bases, with 15 bases lying between them. The CDR3 contains 15 residues. CDR1 and CDR2 from the germline V gene are SGHVS and FNYEAQ. MiXCR was run by TCRdb on the 5' RACE reads, yielding one entry per CDR3 protein. The data contain approximately 61,000 distinct CDR3 sequences, more than 5.5% of them singletons. The sample consisted of CD8+ T cells sorted from PBMCs, taken on the day of the first yellow fever vaccination. The chain is built from TRBV7-6 and TRBJ2-1; D is possibly TRBD2 (6 bases). This sequence originates from a man between 18 and 35 years old who received the YFV17D yellow fever vaccine. DNA for the CDR3: TGTGCCAGCAGCCCCGCAGGCGGAGGGTACAATGAGCAGTTCTTC. Amino acid sequence: CASSPAGGGYNEQFF.